This entry features one T cell receptor beta chain sequence. The method was immunoSEQ multiplex PCR; TCRdb's version includes in-frame clones alone and lacks a portion of them. The repertoire consists of tens of thousands of clones, with roughly four fifths occurring once and the leading ten covering more than 9.5%. These data come from a study of blood T cell repertoires in COVID-19. V trimming: 0 bases; J trimming: 4 bases; junction bases outside the gene matches: 6. The CDR3 loop spans 15 amino acids. Germline CDR1 is GTSNPN and CDR2 is SVGIG (reference sequence). Material for sequencing was peripheral blood. This clonotype was sampled from a man aged 45-60 years with acute or convalescent COVID-19. This sequence joins TRBV30 and TRBJ1-3; 7 nucleotides match TRBD1. The CDR3 spells CAWSVRQGVGNTIYF. The CDR3 nucleotides are TGTGCCTGGAGTGTAAGGCAGGGGGTAGGAAACACCATATATTTT. The whole variable domain, filled in from reference TRBV30 and TRBJ1-3, reads SQTIHQWPATLVQPVGSPLSLECTVEGTSNPNLYWYRQAAGRGLQLLFYSVGIGQISSEVPQNLSASRPQDRQFILSSKKLLLSDSGFYLCAWSVRQGVGNTIYFGEGSWLTVV.